A selection of T cell receptor beta chains follows, all from one sample in a study of OX40 agonist ivuxolimab in advanced cancers. Assay: immunoSEQ multiplex PCR; the TCRdb copy retains only in-frame clones and omits some. Found here are some 61,000 clones, 85% to 90% of them singletons; the top ten hold less than 5.5%. Sample: CD4+ or CD8+ T cells sorted from blood, taken in a trial of the OX40 agonist ivuxolimab. Receptors originate from an adult with an advanced solid tumor such as melanoma, head and neck, liver or kidney cancer. Each CDR3 is given with its conserved first and last residue. Each record gives: clone size, D gene, J gene, V gene, CDR3 protein, CDR3 DNA. A D gene is named only where the DNA matches it firmly. A clone size is listed for some rows: how often the clone was seen (once, few, many), or a class if it is expanded.

few,TRBD1,TRBJ2-6,TRBV19,CASSRRQGFSGANVLTF,TGTGCCAGTAGTAGGAGACAGGGGTTCTCTGGGGCCAACGTCCTGACTTTC
.,.,TRBJ2-2,TRBV7-8,CASSSRYPGELFF,TGTGCCAGCAGCTCCAGGTATCCCGGGGAGCTGTTTTTT
.,.,TRBJ2-3,TRBV6-5,CASSFTMMADTQYF,TGTGCCAGCAGTTTTACGATGATGGCAGATACGCAGTATTTT
.,.,TRBJ1-1,TRBV20-1,CSATVNTEAFF,TGCAGTGCTACCGTAAACACTGAAGCTTTCTTT
.,TRBD1,TRBJ1-5,TRBV27,CASSLTGRSSGPQHF,TGTGCCAGCAGTTTGACAGGGAGGAGTTCAGGGCCCCAGCATTTT
.,.,TRBJ1-1,TRBV27,CASSLSPSLGLMNTEAFF,TGTGCCAGCAGTTTATCCCCCTCGTTGGGGCTAATGAACACTGAAGCTTTCTTT
.,TRBD1,TRBJ1-1,TRBV7-2,CASSRQGANTEAFF,TGTGCCAGCAGCAGACAGGGGGCAAACACTGAAGCTTTCTTT
.,TRBD2,TRBJ2-7,TRBV6-1,CASSDGGWLAGNSYEQYF,TGTGCCAGCAGTGACGGGGGGTGGCTAGCGGGAAACTCCTACGAGCAGTACTTC
.,.,TRBJ2-3,TRBV7-2,CASSLGLGISTDTQYF,TGTGCCAGCAGCTTAGGATTGGGAATTAGCACAGATACGCAGTATTTT
.,.,TRBJ2-2,TRBV5-1,CASSLLPTNTGELFF,TGCGCCAGCAGCTTGCTCCCTACGAACACCGGGGAGCTGTTTTTT
.,TRBD1,TRBJ1-2,TRBV7-3,CASSSDRANYGYTF,TGTGCCAGCAGTTCCGACAGGGCAAACTATGGCTACACCTTC
.,.,TRBJ2-2,TRBV10-3,CAISEPRGSNTGELFF,TGTGCCATCAGTGAGCCACGGGGCAGCAACACCGGGGAGCTGTTTTTT
.,.,TRBJ1-5,TRBV27,CASSPRGHSNQPQHF,TGTGCCAGCAGTCCCCGGGGCCATAGCAATCAGCCCCAGCATTTT
.,.,TRBJ2-7,TRBV19,CASRGTVYEQYF,TGTGCCAGCAGAGGGACTGTCTACGAGCAGTACTTC
.,.,TRBJ1-5,TRBV28,CASRPQVGLRKGNQPQHF,TGTGCCAGCAGGCCCCAGGTGGGACTCCGAAAAGGCAATCAGCCCCAGCATTTT
.,TRBD1,TRBJ2-3,TRBV19,CASSPPTGGRTDTQYF,TGTGCCAGTAGCCCACCGACAGGGGGGAGGACAGATACGCAGTATTTT
.,TRBD2,TRBJ2-3,TRBV19,CASSIGLADTQYF,TGTGCCAGTAGTATAGGACTAGCGGATACGCAGTATTTT
.,.,TRBJ1-5,TRBV28,CASSSSSGSLGQPQHF,TGTGCCAGCAGCTCCTCAAGCGGGTCTCTCGGGCAGCCCCAGCATTTT
.,.,TRBJ2-5,TRBV27,CASSLGTGIRGTQYF,TGTGCCAGCAGTTTGGGCACAGGGATTAGGGGGACCCAGTACTTC
.,TRBD1,TRBJ1-2,TRBV7-9,CASHGDSYGYTF,TGTGCCAGCCACGGGGACAGCTATGGCTACACCTTC
.,TRBD2,TRBJ2-1,TRBV10-3,CAISDPSGIVNNEQFF,TGTGCCATCAGTGATCCTAGCGGGATTGTTAACAATGAGCAGTTCTTC
.,.,TRBJ1-4,TRBV28,CASSSSTGKLFF,TGTGCCAGCAGTTCGTCGACAGGCAAACTGTTTTTT
once,.,TRBJ2-1,TRBV7-2,CASSLGNEQFF,TGTGCCAGCAGCTTGGGGAATGAGCAGTTCTTC
.,TRBD2,TRBJ2-7,TRBV28,CASSTTPGTSGRKLLSSYEQYF,TGTGCCAGCAGTACTACTCCCGGGACTAGCGGGAGGAAGCTGTTAAGCTCCTACGAGCAGTACTTC
.,.,TRBJ2-4,TRBV5-1,CASSTGQPGAKNIQYF,TGCGCCAGCAGCACAGGACAGCCGGGGGCCAAAAACATTCAGTACTTC
.,TRBD2,TRBJ2-1,TRBV9,CASSVGASGRAEQFF,TGTGCCAGCAGCGTAGGGGCTAGCGGGAGGGCTGAGCAGTTCTTC
.,TRBD2,TRBJ2-5,TRBV11-1,CASSGTSGRAWETQYF,TGTGCCAGCAGCGGGACTAGCGGGAGGGCCTGGGAGACCCAGTACTTC
few,.,TRBJ2-5,TRBV5-1,CASSSTETQYF,TGCGCCAGCAGCTCGACGGAGACCCAGTACTTC
.,TRBD2,TRBJ2-3,TRBV7-3,CASSLQGSSGSPADTQYF,TGTGCCAGCAGCTTACAAGGGTCTAGCGGGAGTCCCGCAGATACGCAGTATTTT
.,.,TRBJ1-2,TRBV4-1,CASSQAPEGDGYTF,TGCGCCAGCAGCCAGGCCCCCGAGGGGGATGGCTACACCTTC
.,.,TRBJ2-3,TRBV7-9,CASSLGGNGDTQYF,TGTGCCAGCAGCTTAGGAGGGAACGGAGATACGCAGTATTTT
.,.,TRBJ2-7,TRBV7-6,CASSQNPTVGVVAGSEQYF,TGTGCCAGCAGTCAAAACCCGACAGTGGGAGTGGTGGCCGGGAGTGAGCAGTACTTC
.,TRBD1,TRBJ2-2,TRBV6-5,CASSYSNRGTGGELFF,TGTGCCAGCAGTTACTCGAACAGGGGGACAGGCGGGGAGCTGTTTTTT
.,.,TRBJ2-7,TRBV25-1,CASSEKQAAREQYF,TGTGCCAGCAGTGAAAAACAGGCAGCCCGCGAGCAGTACTTC
.,.,TRBJ1-1,TRBV7-6,CASSNHLDVGIEAFF,TGTGCCAGCAGTAATCACCTGGACGTAGGAATTGAAGCTTTCTTT
once,.,TRBJ2-6,TRBV27,CASSSQGSGANVLTF,TGTGCCAGCAGTTCACAGGGCTCTGGGGCCAACGTCCTGACTTTC
.,TRBD2,TRBJ2-1,TRBV19,CASSGGLAGNNEQFF,TGTGCCAGTAGTGGAGGGCTAGCGGGTAACAATGAGCAGTTCTTC
.,.,TRBJ1-5,TRBV19,CASSGRDRRGPQHF,TGTGCCAGTAGTGGCCGGGACCGCCGGGGGCCCCAGCATTTT
.,TRBD1,TRBJ2-7,TRBV19,CASSLGQGSIYEQYF,TGTGCCAGTAGTTTGGGACAGGGGAGCATCTACGAGCAGTACTTC
.,.,TRBJ2-7,TRBV7-9,CASSPIEWESYEQYF,TGTGCCAGCAGCCCAATCGAGTGGGAGAGCTACGAGCAGTACTTC
.,TRBD2,TRBJ2-7,TRBV7-2,CASSLRAGASSYEQYF,TGTGCCAGCAGCCTACGAGCGGGAGCCTCCTCCTACGAGCAGTACTTC
once,TRBD1,TRBJ1-5,TRBV7-2,CASSQETGINQPQHF,TGCGCCAGCAGCCAAGAGACAGGGATCAATCAGCCCCAGCATTTT
.,.,TRBJ2-7,TRBV30,CAWSRGGPYEQYF,TGTGCCTGGAGTAGGGGGGGTCCCTACGAGCAGTACTTC
.,.,TRBJ1-5,TRBV7-6,CASSPSQHSNQPQHF,TGTGCCAGCAGCCCTAGCCAGCATAGCAATCAGCCCCAGCATTTT
.,.,TRBJ1-1,TRBV4-2,CASSQDGRTEAFF,TGTGCCAGCAGCCAAGACGGGAGAACTGAAGCTTTCTTT
.,.,TRBJ2-7,TRBV15,CATSRDRSYEQYF,TGTGCCACCAGCAGGGACCGGTCCTACGAGCAGTACTTC
.,.,TRBJ2-7,TRBV4-1,CASSQDLGGVAYEQYF,TGCGCCAGCAGCCAAGATTTGGGCGGAGTGGCCTACGAGCAGTACTTC
.,TRBD1,TRBJ1-1,TRBV28,CASSKQGENTEAFF,TGTGCCAGCAGTAAACAGGGGGAAAACACTGAAGCTTTCTTT
once,TRBD1,TRBJ2-3,TRBV7-3,CASSLTGQTTDTQYF,TGTGCCAGCAGCTTAACGGGACAGACCACAGATACGCAGTATTTT
.,.,TRBJ1-1,TRBV13,CASSSNVGPDPEAFF,TGTGCCAGCAGCTCAAACGTGGGTCCGGACCCTGAAGCTTTCTTT
.,.,TRBJ1-5,TRBV19,CASSIIFGTHQPQHF,TGTGCCAGTAGTATAATTTTCGGGACCCATCAGCCCCAGCATTTT
.,.,TRBJ2-2,TRBV7-3,CASSLTAGHTGELFF,TGTGCCAGCAGCTTAACCGCAGGGCACACCGGGGAGCTGTTTTTT
.,.,TRBJ2-5,TRBV11-2,CASSLGQAPETQYF,TGTGCCAGCAGCTTAGGACAGGCCCCAGAGACCCAGTACTTC
once,.,TRBJ2-4,TRBV28,CASGTIAKNIQYF,TGTGCCAGCGGTACAATAGCCAAAAACATTCAGTACTTC